The T cell receptor beta chain under discussion was sequenced for a study of shared clonotypes between healthy human individuals. Study-wide context: Those who served as donors were a couple of women and a few men between the ages of 18 and 49. Each donor's CD4 naive and CD4 memory cells filled three plates apiece, CD8 naive two, and CD8 memory one.

This clone was recorded once. Antigen unknown. Naive CD8 populations comprised CD45RO-negative cells positively selected for CCR7, excluding terminally differentiated effector memory CD45RA+ cells. Repertoires were generated with immunoSEQ multiplex PCR, while TCRdb's copy carries only in-frame clones and drops some. The sample includes under 2,000,000 clones, approximately 94% of them seen just once. Findings of the study overall: Incompleteness in sorted-subset sequencing, despite large depth, was shown by rarefaction.

V gave up 7 bases and J gave up 0 bases, with 13 bases separating them. Germline V CDR1 and CDR2: MNHNS, SASEGT. The CDR3 loop spans 14 amino acids. The sequencing input was naive CD8+ T cells sorted from blood. The rearrangement links TRBV6-1 to TRBJ2-7; no firm D call. The sequence came from a man aged 18-30 years in good health. CDR3 in DNA: TGTGCCAGCAACCCGATGCCAGTCTCCTACGAGCAGTACTTC. Protein: CASNPMPVSYEQYF.